This T cell receptor beta chain originates from a study of blood T cells in healthy people across ages. Overall study results and limits: Calculation of diversity from one million T cells yielded estimates considered to be underestimates. Observed TCR beta diversity per million T cells went down as age went up. This fall followed a roughly linear course with age.

With respect to this clonotype: No antigen is known for it.

CDR1 is SEHNR and CDR2 is FQNEAQ in the germline V gene (reference sequence). J gave up 5 bases and V 5 bases, and 2 bases lay outside the gene matches. The CDR3 contains 13 residues. The authors ran a second PCR of roughly 6 to 12 cycles using a sample-barcoded 5' primer and a J-beta primer mix. TCRdb re-derived calls from the 5' RACE reads in MiXCR, one entry per CDR3 protein. In the table there are more than 600,000 distinct CDR3 sequences, more than 20% of which are singletons. The same data also contributed to another study, on T cells of mothers and their children. This second report adds: Material was donated by three healthy Caucasian mothers and their six children. At a sensitivity of about 100 clones per million clonotypes, no persistent microchimeric T cell clones appeared.

Sequenced input: blood. The clonotype originates from a boy between 5 and 17 years old in good health. This rearrangement joins TRBV7-9 to TRBJ2-1, with 8 bases aligning to TRBD1. The CDR3 spells CASSRQGNNEQFF. CDR3 DNA sequence: TGTGCCAGCAGCAGACAGGGGAACAATGAGCAGTTCTTC.